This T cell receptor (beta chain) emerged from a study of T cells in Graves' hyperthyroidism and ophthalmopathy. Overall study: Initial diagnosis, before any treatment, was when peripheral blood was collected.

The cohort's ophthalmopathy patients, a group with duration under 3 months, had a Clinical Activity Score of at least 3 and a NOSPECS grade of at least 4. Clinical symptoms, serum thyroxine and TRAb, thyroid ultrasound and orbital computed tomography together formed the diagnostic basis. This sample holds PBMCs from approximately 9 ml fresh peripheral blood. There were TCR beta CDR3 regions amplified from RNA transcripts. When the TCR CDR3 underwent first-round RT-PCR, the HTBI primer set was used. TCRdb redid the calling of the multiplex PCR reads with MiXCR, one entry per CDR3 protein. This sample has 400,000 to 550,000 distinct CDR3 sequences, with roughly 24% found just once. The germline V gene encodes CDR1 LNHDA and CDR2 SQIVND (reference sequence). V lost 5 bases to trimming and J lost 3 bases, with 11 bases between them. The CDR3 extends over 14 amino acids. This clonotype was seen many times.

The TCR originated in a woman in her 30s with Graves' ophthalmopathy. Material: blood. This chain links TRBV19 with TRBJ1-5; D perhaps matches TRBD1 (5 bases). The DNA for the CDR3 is TGTGCCAGTAGTTCCCATGGGGCCAATCAGCCCCAGCATTTT. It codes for CASSSHGANQPQHF.